This T cell receptor (beta chain) is from a study of CD8 T cells in Susac syndrome. The authors reverse transcribed roughly 0.5 to 1 ug RNA with random hexamers. TCRdb redid the calling of the immunoSEQ multiplex PCR reads with MiXCR, one entry per CDR3 protein. The sample records about 25,000 distinct CDR3 sequences, around 94% being singletons. The CDR3 is made up of 15 amino acids. The V gene lost 10 bases and the J gene lost 0 bases, with 13 bases spanning the gap. Germline values: CDR1 SNHLY, CDR2 FYNNEI. This sequence originates from a human donor in good health. The sample taken for sequencing was CD8+ T cells from PBMCs. The chain links TRBV2 to TRBJ2-6; D is possibly TRBD1 (6 bases). The CDR3 region has the DNA TGTGCCACCCAGGACAGCAGCTCTGGGGCCAACGTCCTGACTTTC. It translates to CATQDSSSGANVLTF.